This TCR beta chain was sequenced in a study of shared clonotypes between healthy human individuals. The V and J ends lost 2 bases and 8 bases respectively, with 18 bases between them. CDR3 length: 15 residues. The germline V gene has CDR1 KGHSH and CDR2 LQKENI. Splitting of each subset's genomic DNA was done evenly across several immunoSEQ plates. Libraries were prepared by immunoSEQ multiplex PCR; TCRdb keeps only in-frame clonotypes and omits some of them. The data hold 950,000 to 1,100,000 clones, with about 75% observed a single time. The chain joins TRBV18 to TRBJ1-1; D remains ambiguous. This clonotype was obtained from a man aged 18 to 30 in good health. Sequencing was carried out using memory CD4+ T cells sorted from blood. Described subset: CD45RA-negative fraction. CDR3 sequence reads: CASSPSQAATGEAFF. The DNA of the CDR3 is TGTGCCAGCTCACCATCCCAGGCGGCCACCGGGGAAGCTTTCTTT.